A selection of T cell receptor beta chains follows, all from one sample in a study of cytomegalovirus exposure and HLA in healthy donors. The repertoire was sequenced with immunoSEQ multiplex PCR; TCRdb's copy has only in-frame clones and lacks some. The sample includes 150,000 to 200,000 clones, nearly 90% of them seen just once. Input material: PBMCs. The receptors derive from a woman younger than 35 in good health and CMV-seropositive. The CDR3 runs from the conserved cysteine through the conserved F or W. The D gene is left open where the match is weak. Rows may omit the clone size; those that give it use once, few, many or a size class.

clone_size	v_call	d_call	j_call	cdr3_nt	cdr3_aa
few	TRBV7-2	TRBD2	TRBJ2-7	TGTGCCAGCAGCCCTACCGCGGGAGGGCCGTACGAGCAGTACTTC	CASSPTAGGPYEQYF
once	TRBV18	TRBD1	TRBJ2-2	TGTGCCAGCTCACCAAGACCGGGACAGGGGTCCACCGGGGAGCTGTTTTTT	CASSPRPGQGSTGELFF
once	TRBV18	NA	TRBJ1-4	TGTGCCAGCTCACCCTCGGCTCAGGGTGGTGAAAAACTGTTTTTT	CASSPSAQGGEKLFF
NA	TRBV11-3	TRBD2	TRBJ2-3	TGTGCCAGCATGACTAGCGGGAGGTGGTTGGATACGCAGTATTTT	CASMTSGRWLDTQYF
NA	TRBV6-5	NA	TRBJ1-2	TGTGCCAGCAGTCAGGGGTTGGGTGGCTACACCTTC	CASSQGLGGYTF
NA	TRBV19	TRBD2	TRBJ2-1	TGTGCCAGTGGGTTAGCGGGGCAATATAATGAGCAGTTCTTC	CASGLAGQYNEQFF
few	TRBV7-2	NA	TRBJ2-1	TGTGCCAGCAGCTTCGATGAGCAGTTCTTC	CASSFDEQFF
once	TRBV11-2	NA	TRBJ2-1	TGTGCCAGCAGCTTAGTAGGGGCCAATGAGCAGTTCTTC	CASSLVGANEQFF
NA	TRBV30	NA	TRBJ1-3	TGTGCCTGGAGTCGGGGAAACACCATATATTTT	CAWSRGNTIYF
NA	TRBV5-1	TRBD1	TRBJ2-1	TGCGCCAGCAGTCATCCGACAGGGAGTTACAATGAGCAGTTCTTC	CASSHPTGSYNEQFF
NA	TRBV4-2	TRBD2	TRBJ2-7	TGTGCCAGCAGCCAAGATTCCCTGACTAGCGGGACGTCCTACGAGCAGTACTTC	CASSQDSLTSGTSYEQYF
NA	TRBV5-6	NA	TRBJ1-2	TGTGCCAGCAGCTTGCCCCAGGGTACCTATGGCTACACCTTC	CASSLPQGTYGYTF
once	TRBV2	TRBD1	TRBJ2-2	TGTGCCAGCAGTGCCAGGGGGAGACCCGGGGAGCTGTTTTTT	CASSARGRPGELFF